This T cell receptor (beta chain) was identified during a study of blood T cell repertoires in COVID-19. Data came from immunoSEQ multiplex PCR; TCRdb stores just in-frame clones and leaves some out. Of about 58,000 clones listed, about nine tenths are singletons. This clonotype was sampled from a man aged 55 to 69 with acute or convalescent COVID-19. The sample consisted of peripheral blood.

The CDR3 DNA follows: TGTGCCAGCAGCTTAGACGGGACAGGGGTAGCCGGGGAGCTGTTTTTT. It codes for CASSLDGTGVAGELFF. The V call is TRBV7-6, the J call TRBJ2-2; 10 nucleotides line up with TRBD1. Germline V CDR1 and CDR2: SGHVS, FNYEAQ. J lost 6 bases, V lost 1 base, and 5 bases had no gene match. The CDR3 consists of 16 residues.